This T cell receptor beta chain was captured by sequencing in a study of blood T cell repertoires in COVID-19. About the study: Acute and convalescent COVID-19 specimens originated in the United States, Italy and Spain. The analysed material was cDNA or gDNA that came from T cells, B-cell-depleted T cells, or PBMCs.

Original handling: Amplification of reference gene primers provided the estimated nucleated cell counts. The protocol was immunoSEQ multiplex PCR, while the TCRdb copy is restricted to in-frame clones and leaves out a portion. V and J calls and clone size are given by that table; D and trimming were obtained from the DNA. The sample consists of some 290,000 clones, 85% to 90% of them appearing once. Per germline, CDR1 SEHNR and CDR2 FQNEAQ (reference sequence). This CDR3 is 17 amino acids long. The V gene end was trimmed by 4 bases and the J gene end by 3 bases; junction bases not matched to a gene: 10. Patients in Seattle were enrolled during active infection, then followed longitudinally.

The source is a woman in her twenties or thirties with COVID-19, enrolled during active disease. The V and J genes are TRBV7-9 and TRBJ1-3, with TRBD1 matching over 9 bases. Input material: peripheral blood. The CDR3, as DNA: TGTGCCAGCAGCTACACGCGTAGGACAGGGGTTGGAAACACCATATATTTT. This translates into CASSYTRRTGVGNTIYF.